This T cell receptor (beta chain) appears in the sequencing data of a study of human T cells and chemical hapten exposure. Time point meaning: patch test 2, 6 weeks after DPC sensitization. Regarding treatment: therapeutic diphenylcyclopropenone sensitization with weekly scalp DPC. In TCRdb, the RACE reads were re-called with MiXCR into one record per CDR3 protein. The sample lists some 44,000 distinct CDR3 sequences, about 8.9% seen once, with 15% in the top ten. This clonotype was found many times. Its cognate antigen is unknown. Germline CDR1 reads SGHNT; CDR2 reads YYREEE (reference sequence). The CDR3 is made up of 16 amino acids. V was clipped by 0 bases and J by 7 bases, with 14 bases between them. Study results and limitations: High-frequency TCRs, those above 1 in 1000, stayed the same after DPC sensitization.

This chain links TRBV5-4 with TRBJ1-6; maybe TRBD1 (6 bases). This sample comprised whole blood, obtained in connection with sensitization to the hapten diphenylcyclopropenone (DPC). This TCR was sampled from a woman aged 35 to 49 with alopecia areata. Some clones in this sample may be carry-over from other donors' samples. The chain's CDR3 is CASSLDGGLRNSPLHF. The CDR3 coding sequence is TGTGCCAGCAGCTTGGATGGGGGGCTAAGAAATTCACCCCTCCACTTT.